This T cell receptor (beta chain) was recovered during a study of PD-L1 blockade in urothelial cancer. As for the study in general: Most of the 29 patients were men who had bladder-origin urothelial cancer.

V lost 2 bases to trimming and J lost 1 base; unmatched junction nucleotides: 4. The CDR3 has 16 residues. Per germline, CDR1 KGHSH and CDR2 LQKENI. The authors spiked synthetic TCR analog templates into each PCR. Here immunoSEQ multiplex PCR was the method, and the copy in TCRdb shows in-frame clones only, minus some. Among tens of thousands of clones listed, about four fifths were seen once. The time point was: pretreatment peripheral blood. Anywhere from 1 to 8 samples came from each patient, spanning pretreatment and on-treatment. This clone was observed a few times. The chain carries TRBV18 and TRBJ2-7; 11 bases fit TRBD2. The clonotype comes from an older man with urothelial cancer. The sample in question was PBMCs, obtained around atezolizumab (anti-PD-L1) treatment. CDR3 in DNA: TGTGCCAGCTCACCAACTAGCGGGAGTATTTCCTACGAGCAGTACTTC. This gives the protein CASSPTSGSISYEQYF.